This entry is about one T cell receptor (beta chain). No antigen is known for it. Sequenced by immunoSEQ multiplex PCR; TCRdb stores in-frame clones only, minus some. Of some 140,000 clones in the sample, around 90% were seen once. This specimen belongs to a study of cytotoxic CD8 clonotypes in ibrutinib-treated CLL. Points from the study as a whole: Sustained-remission and progressing patients were not sampled at matched times. Public clonotypes proved infrequent, and on treatment they shrank or remained steady.

Trimming removed 6 bases from V and 1 base from J; junction bases left unmatched: 3. This CDR3 has 14 residues. The germline V gene has CDR1 ENHRY and CDR2 SYGVKD. This clonotype was sampled from a human donor with chronic lymphocytic leukemia. The genes are TRBV10-3 and TRBJ1-3; 7 bases are shared with TRBD1. The starting material was PBMCs, obtained after 12 months of ibrutinib treatment. In DNA form, the CDR3 reads TGTGCCATCAGAAGACAGGGTTCTGGAAACACCATATATTTT. Translating it yields CAIRRQGSGNTIYF.